Described below is a single T cell receptor beta chain sequence and its context. The data originate from a study of blood T cell repertoires in COVID-19. Study-level information: Acute and convalescent COVID-19 samples came from the United States, Italy and Spain. PBMCs, B-cell-depleted T cells, or T cells provided the cDNA or gDNA that made up the material.

Authors' processing steps: Reference gene primer amplification in the assay estimated nucleated cell counts. The table came from immunoSEQ multiplex PCR; TCRdb's copy has only in-frame clones and leaves some out. The DNA was the basis for D and trimming; V, J and clone size are from that table. The sample yields hundreds of thousands of clones, about 87% seen once. Trimming stripped 7 bases from V and 3 bases from J, with 19 bases between. Germline V gene data show CDR1 as LNHNV and CDR2 as YYDKDF (reference sequence). The CDR3 extends over 15 amino acids. Input material: peripheral blood. V and J are TRBV15 and TRBJ2-7; possibly TRBD1 for D (6 bases). The TCR comes from a woman between 18 and 29 years old with acute or convalescent COVID-19. The chain's CDR3 is CATIPQGNMVYEQYF. CDR3 nucleotides: TGTGCCACCATACCACAGGGAAATATGGTCTACGAGCAGTACTTC.